This T cell receptor (beta chain) was captured by sequencing in a study of graft-versus-host responses after intestinal transplantation. Germline V gene sequence: CDR1 SGHRS, CDR2 YFSETQ. The ends were cut back, 4 bases at V and 4 bases at J, with 12 bases in the middle. The CDR3 covers 13 residues. A note on this clone: The antigen remains undetermined.

This table comes from immunoSEQ multiplex PCR, and its TCRdb copy is limited to in-frame clones, with some not included. This table has over 100,000 clones, around 95% appearing once. The sequence derives from a human donor who received an intestinal transplant. V gene TRBV5-1 combines with J gene TRBJ2-7; weak D call: TRBD2 (6 bases). Material: unstimulated CD8+ T cells sorted from spleen or lymph node cells, obtained before intestinal transplant. In nucleotides, the CDR3 is TGCGCCAGCAGCACCAGGGACTTTTACGAGCAGTACTTC. The encoded protein is CASSTRDFYEQYF.